Listed below are T cell receptor beta chains from one sample, sequenced in a study of blood T cell repertoires in COVID-19. Clones were read by immunoSEQ multiplex PCR, and TCRdb kept only the in-frame ones, dropping some. The sample has around 220,000 clones; roughly 82% are singletons. The sample comprised peripheral blood. The receptors come from a woman over 75 with active or convalescent COVID-19. Both conserved end residues are part of each CDR3. A D gene is named only where the DNA matches it firmly. Clone size is given for some rows only: seen once, a few or many times, or a class if the clone is expanded.

>-|-|TRBJ2-7|TRBV3-1/TRBV3-2
CASSQAVPYEQYF
TGTGCCAGCAGCCAAGCGGTACCATACGAGCAGTACTTC
>few|TRBD1|TRBJ1-6|TRBV6-5
CASSFTGQGKNSPLHF
TGTGCCAGCAGTTTCACCGGACAGGGGAAAAATTCACCCCTCCACTTT
>-|TRBD2|TRBJ2-5|TRBV5-1
CASSLARAGVSETQYF
TGCGCCAGCAGCTTGGCCCGAGCGGGAGTATCGGAGACCCAGTACTTC
>-|TRBD1|TRBJ2-1|TRBV15
CATSRDWLTGQGDNEQFF
TGTGCCACCAGCCGAGATTGGTTAACGGGACAGGGGGACAATGAGCAGTTCTTC
>-|TRBD1|TRBJ1-6|TRBV16
CASSRDRDSPLHF
TGTGCCAGCAGTCGAGACAGGGACTCACCCCTCCACTTT
>few|TRBD2|TRBJ2-1|TRBV10-3
CAAQGLAGVYNEQFF
TGTGCCGCCCAGGGACTAGCGGGTGTCTACAATGAGCAGTTCTTC
>-|-|TRBJ2-1|TRBV30
CAWAVGGLIEQFF
TGTGCCTGGGCGGTGGGGGGGCTCATTGAGCAGTTCTTC
>-|-|TRBJ1-1|TRBV19
CASQGFNSEAFF
TGTGCCAGTCAGGGGTTTAATAGTGAAGCTTTCTTT
>-|-|TRBJ1-5|TRBV6-1
CASSEKIADSNQPQHF
TGTGCCAGCAGTGAAAAGATAGCTGATAGCAATCAGCCCCAGCATTTT
>-|TRBD2|TRBJ2-1|TRBV27
CASGWTGLANEQFF
TGTGCCAGCGGCTGGACGGGACTAGCCAATGAGCAGTTCTTC
>few|TRBD2|TRBJ2-7|TRBV11-2
CASSPAGTSGYEQYF
TGTGCCAGCAGCCCAGCGGGGACTAGCGGCTACGAGCAGTACTTC
>-|TRBD1|TRBJ2-1|TRBV5-1
CASSLAEGAGGYDRHEQFF
TGCGCCAGCAGCTTGGCCGAGGGGGCAGGGGGCTATGATCGGCATGAGCAGTTCTTC
>-|TRBD2|TRBJ2-5|TRBV2
CASSGTSGLETQYF
TGTGCCAGCAGTGGGACTAGCGGTTTAGAGACCCAGTACTTC
>-|TRBD1|TRBJ2-7|TRBV3-1/TRBV3-2
CASSPWTGGNEQYF
TGTGCCAGCAGCCCGTGGACAGGGGGCAACGAGCAGTACTTC
>-|TRBD1|TRBJ1-2|TRBV2
CASRERTGRVYGYTF
TGTGCCAGCAGGGAAAGGACAGGAAGAGTCTATGGCTACACCTTC
>-|TRBD2|TRBJ2-7|TRBV5-1
CASSLGGTKGYEQYF
TGCGCCAGCAGCTTGGGGGGGACTAAGGGCTACGAGCAGTACTTC
>-|-|TRBJ2-2|TRBV7-2
CASSLGVNTGELFF
TGTGCCAGCAGCCTCGGGGTCAACACCGGGGAGCTGTTTTTT
>few|-|TRBJ1-5|TRBV30
CAWSGLDSHNQPQHF
TGTGCCTGGAGTGGGCTAGACAGCCACAATCAGCCCCAGCATTTT
>-|TRBD1|TRBJ1-4|TRBV6-1
CASSDRGQGFEKLFF
TGTGCCAGCAGTGACCGAGGACAGGGTTTCGAAAAACTGTTTTTT
>-|-|TRBJ1-4|TRBV6-5
CASRRTAGGEKLFF
TGTGCCAGCAGGCGGACGGCCGGGGGTGAAAAACTGTTTTTT
>once|-|TRBJ2-5|TRBV5-4
CASSLGGGLQETQYF
TGTGCCAGCAGCTTGGGGGGAGGACTTCAAGAGACCCAGTACTTC
>-|TRBD2|TRBJ2-3|TRBV19
CASSMQLAGGADTQYF
TGTGCCAGTAGTATGCAACTAGCGGGAGGGGCAGATACGCAGTATTTT
>-|-|TRBJ2-2|TRBV18
CASSPQGRIGGTGELFF
TGTGCCAGCTCACCACAGGGGCGCATCGGCGGCACCGGGGAGCTGTTTTTT
>-|-|TRBJ2-5|TRBV25-1
CASSPKFGQTKNGETQYF
TGTGCCAGCAGTCCTAAGTTCGGACAGACGAAAAACGGAGAGACCCAGTACTTC
>-|-|TRBJ1-2|TRBV2
CASSADGRAGGYTF
TGTGCCAGCAGTGCTGATGGTCGAGCGGGTGGCTACACCTTC
>-|TRBD1|TRBJ1-1|TRBV29-1
CSAATGGTEAFF
TGCAGCGCCGCGACAGGGGGCACTGAAGCTTTCTTT
>once|TRBD2|TRBJ2-2|TRBV15
CATSRGLAGLGGELFF
TGTGCCACCAGCAGAGGACTAGCGGGGCTGGGCGGGGAGCTGTTTTTT
>-|TRBD1|TRBJ2-7|TRBV6-5
CASSYGTGYEQYF
TGTGCCAGCAGTTACGGGACAGGGTACGAGCAGTACTTC
>-|-|TRBJ2-7|TRBV6-5
CASSYIGTPSYEQYF
TGTGCCAGCAGTTACATCGGGACACCTTCCTACGAGCAGTACTTC
>-|TRBD2|TRBJ2-5|TRBV5-1
CASGLSRTSEETQYF
TGCGCCAGCGGACTATCCCGGACTAGCGAGGAGACCCAGTACTTC
>-|TRBD2|TRBJ2-1|TRBV3-1/TRBV3-2
CASTRLAGGQEQFF
TGTGCCAGCACCCGACTAGCGGGGGGTCAGGAGCAGTTCTTC
>-|-|TRBJ1-2|TRBV12-3/TRBV12-4
CASSREARYGYTF
TGTGCCAGCAGCCGGGAGGCACGCTATGGCTACACCTTC
>few|-|TRBJ1-6|TRBV9
CASSVGGGVYSPLHF
TGTGCCAGCAGCGTGGGCGGGGGCGTCTATTCACCCCTCCACTTT
>-|-|TRBJ1-4|TRBV6-5
CASRAWGGTNEKLFF
TGTGCCAGCAGGGCCTGGGGGGGGACAAATGAAAAACTGTTTTTT
>-|-|TRBJ1-5|TRBV23-1
CASISSGTIQRRQPQHF
TGCGCCAGCATTTCAAGTGGGACAATTCAAAGGAGGCAGCCCCAGCATTTT
>-|TRBD1|TRBJ2-7|TRBV4-1
CASSRDRLYYEQYF
TGCGCCAGCAGCCGGGACAGGCTATACTACGAGCAGTACTTC
>-|TRBD1|TRBJ1-5|TRBV28
CANGQGANQPQHF
TGTGCCAACGGACAGGGGGCAAATCAGCCCCAGCATTTT
>-|-|TRBJ2-3|TRBV29-1
CSVAVLDTQYF
TGCAGCGTTGCAGTTTTAGATACGCAGTATTTT
>-|TRBD2|TRBJ2-3|TRBV14
CASSPLGLRADTQYF
TGTGCCAGCAGCCCCTTGGGACTACGGGCAGATACGCAGTATTTT
>many|-|TRBJ2-5|TRBV29-1
CSVEDMAGRETQYF
TGCAGCGTTGAAGATATGGCAGGGAGGGAGACCCAGTACTTC
>once|-|TRBJ1-1|TRBV18
CASSPTEVMNTEAFF
TGTGCCAGCTCACCGACAGAGGTTATGAACACTGAAGCTTTCTTT
>-|TRBD1|TRBJ1-2|TRBV3-1/TRBV3-2
CASSHRGTGSGYTF
TGTGCCAGCAGCCATAGAGGGACAGGGAGCGGCTACACCTTC
>-|-|TRBJ2-2|TRBV19
CASQRGRGTGELFF
TGTGCCAGTCAAAGGGGCCGCGGCACCGGGGAGCTGTTTTTT
>once|-|TRBJ2-2|TRBV2
CASSRNTGELFF
TGTGCCAGTAGCAGGAACACCGGGGAGCTGTTTTTT
>-|-|TRBJ1-2|TRBV12-3/TRBV12-4
CASSAWDSYGYTF
TGTGCCAGCAGTGCCTGGGACTCCTATGGCTACACCTTC
>-|TRBD1|TRBJ1-2|TRBV28
CASSLSRQGGYGYTF
TGTGCCAGCAGCCTATCAAGACAGGGGGGCTATGGCTACACCTTC
>-|-|TRBJ1-2|TRBV14
CASSHLGRFDYGYTF
TGTGCCAGCAGCCACCTGGGGAGGTTCGACTATGGCTACACCTTC
>-|-|TRBJ1-2|TRBV5-1
CASSPSVPRGNGYTF
TGCGCCAGCAGCCCCTCCGTCCCCAGGGGAAATGGCTACACCTTC
>-|TRBD1|TRBJ1-1|TRBV2
CASSKQNRGTEAFF
TGTGCCAGCAGTAAGCAGAACAGGGGCACTGAAGCTTTCTTT
>-|-|TRBJ1-1|TRBV21-1
CASSKGREGYTEAFF
TGTGCCAGCAGCAAAGGCCGCGAGGGATACACTGAAGCTTTCTTT
>-|-|TRBJ2-5|TRBV7-9
CASSYSETQYF
TGTGCCAGCAGCTACTCGGAGACCCAGTACTTC
>-|TRBD1|TRBJ2-2|TRBV28
CASRLTGAGELFF
TGTGCCAGCAGACTCACAGGGGCAGGGGAGCTGTTTTTT
>-|-|TRBJ1-2|TRBV20-1
CSARAGYTF
TGCAGTGCTAGAGCGGGCTACACCTTC
>-|TRBD1|TRBJ1-2|TRBV5-4
CASSFRTGGGYTF
TGTGCCAGCAGCTTCAGGACAGGGGGAGGCTACACCTTC